The sequence of this T cell receptor beta chain was determined in a study of T cells expressing NK-cell markers. Whole-study findings and limits: Dominant NKG2C+ clonotype frequencies of roughly 1.0-7.0% of CD8+ T cells were measured in 5 or 6 donors.

TCRdb re-called the 5' RACE reads and shows each CDR3 protein once, DNA omitted. Its listing shows 550,000 or so distinct CDR3 sequences. This CDR3 comprises 15 residues. The germline CDR1 and CDR2 sequences are SEHNR and FQNEAQ (reference sequence). Comments on this clonotype: Its antigen remains unknown.

The chain couples TRBV7-9 to TRBJ2-3; there is no DNA to check the TCRdb D call of TRBD1. The sequence was obtained from a man aged 18 to 35 in good health. The sequenced material came from blood T cells: a sorted CD56 or NKG2C T cell subset, CD4+ or CD8+ T cells, or bulk PBMC T cells (not recorded which). The CDR3 reads CASSPYRASTDTQYF.